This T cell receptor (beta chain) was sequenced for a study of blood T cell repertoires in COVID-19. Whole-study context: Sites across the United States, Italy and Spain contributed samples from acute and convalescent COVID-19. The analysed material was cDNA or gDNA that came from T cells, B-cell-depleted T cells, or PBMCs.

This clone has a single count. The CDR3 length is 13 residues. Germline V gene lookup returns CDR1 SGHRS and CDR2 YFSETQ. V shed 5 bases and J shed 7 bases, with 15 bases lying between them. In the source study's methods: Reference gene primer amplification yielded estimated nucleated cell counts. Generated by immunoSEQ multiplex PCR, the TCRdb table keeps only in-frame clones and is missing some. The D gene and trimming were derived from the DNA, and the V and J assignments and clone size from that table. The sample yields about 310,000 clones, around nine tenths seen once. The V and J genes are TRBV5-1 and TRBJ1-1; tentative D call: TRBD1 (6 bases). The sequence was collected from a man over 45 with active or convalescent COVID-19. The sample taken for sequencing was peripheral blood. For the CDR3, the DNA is TGCGCCAGCAGAAGGTTGGGGGCGGATGAAGCTTTCTTT. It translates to CASRRLGADEAFF. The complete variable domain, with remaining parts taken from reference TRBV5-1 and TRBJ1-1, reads KAGVTQTPRYLIKTRGQQVTLSCSPISGHRSVSWYQQTPGQGLQFLFEYFSETQRNKGNFPGRFSGRQFSNSRSEMNVSTLELGDSALYLCASRRLGADEAFFGQGTRLTVV.